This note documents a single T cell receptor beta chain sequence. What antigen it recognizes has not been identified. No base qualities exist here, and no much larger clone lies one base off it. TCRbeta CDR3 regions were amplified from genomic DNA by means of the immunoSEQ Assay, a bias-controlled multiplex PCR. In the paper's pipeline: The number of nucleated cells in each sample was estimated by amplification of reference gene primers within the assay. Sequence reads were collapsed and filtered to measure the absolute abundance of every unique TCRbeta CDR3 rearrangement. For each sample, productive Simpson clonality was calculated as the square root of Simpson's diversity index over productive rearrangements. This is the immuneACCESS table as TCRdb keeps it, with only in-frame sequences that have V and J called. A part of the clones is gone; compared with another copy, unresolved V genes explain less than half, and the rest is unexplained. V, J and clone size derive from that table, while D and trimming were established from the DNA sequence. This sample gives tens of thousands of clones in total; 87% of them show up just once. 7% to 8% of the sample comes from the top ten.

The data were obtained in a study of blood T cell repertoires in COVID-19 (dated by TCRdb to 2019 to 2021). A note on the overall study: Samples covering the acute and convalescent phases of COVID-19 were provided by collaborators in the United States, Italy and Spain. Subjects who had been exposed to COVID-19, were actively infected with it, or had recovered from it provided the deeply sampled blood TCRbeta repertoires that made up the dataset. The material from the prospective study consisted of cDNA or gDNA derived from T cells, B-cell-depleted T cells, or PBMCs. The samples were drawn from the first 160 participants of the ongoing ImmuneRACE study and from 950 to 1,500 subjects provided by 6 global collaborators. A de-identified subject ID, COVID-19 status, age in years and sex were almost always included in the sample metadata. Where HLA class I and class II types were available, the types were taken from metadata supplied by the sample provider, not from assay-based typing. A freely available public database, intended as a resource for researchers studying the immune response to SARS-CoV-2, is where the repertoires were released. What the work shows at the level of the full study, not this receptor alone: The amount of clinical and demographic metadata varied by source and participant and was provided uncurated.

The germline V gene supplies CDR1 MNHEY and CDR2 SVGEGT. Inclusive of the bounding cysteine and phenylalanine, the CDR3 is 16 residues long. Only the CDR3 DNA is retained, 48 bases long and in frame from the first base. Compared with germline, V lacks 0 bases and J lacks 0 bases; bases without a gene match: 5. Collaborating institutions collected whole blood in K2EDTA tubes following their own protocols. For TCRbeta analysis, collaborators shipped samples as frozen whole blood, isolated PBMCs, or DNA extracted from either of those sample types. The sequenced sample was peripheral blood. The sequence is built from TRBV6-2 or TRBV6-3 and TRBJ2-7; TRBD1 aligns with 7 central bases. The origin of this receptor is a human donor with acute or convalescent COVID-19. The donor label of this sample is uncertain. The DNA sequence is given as TGTGCCAGCAGTTACTCCTCGGACAGGTTCTCCTACGAGCAGTACTTC. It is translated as CASSYSSDRFSYEQYF.